The 10 T cell receptor beta chains presented below share a single source sample, sequenced in a study of shared clonotypes between healthy human individuals. Data came from immunoSEQ multiplex PCR; TCRdb stores just in-frame clones and leaves some out. This table has around 2.1 million clones, more than 85% appearing once. Naive CD8 cells comprised CD45RO-negative, CCR7-positively selected cells, excluding terminally differentiated effector memory CD45RA+ cells. Sample: naive CD8+ T cells from PBMCs. Receptors originate from a man aged 18 to 30 in good health. Some clones in this sample may be carry-over from other donors' samples.

V usage is TRBV12-1 and J usage is TRBJ1-5; the table calls TRBD1, which could not be checked here. TRBV12-1 is assigned pseudogene status. The CDR3 totals 14 residues. In DNA form, the CDR3 reads TGTGCCAGCAGCTTTGCCAGGGGCGATCAGCCCCAGCATTTT. It encodes CASSFARGDQPQHF.

The V call is TRBV25-1, the J call TRBJ1-4, with TRBD1 matching over 8 bases. Germline assignment: CDR1 MGHDK and CDR2 SYGVNS. Unmatched junction bases numbered 7, after V lost 1 base and J lost 9 bases. The CDR3 spans 15 residues. The CDR3 bases are TGTGCCAGCAGTGAATTCCCAGGGGGCCACAAAAAACTGTTTTTT. Its protein product is CASSEFPGGHKKLFF.

The V gene is TRBV7-8, the J gene TRBJ1-1; perhaps TRBD1 as D (5 bases). The germline V gene has CDR1 SGHVS and CDR2 FQNEAQ. With 1 base removed from V and 2 bases from J, the gap between germline ends came to 14 bases. The length of the CDR3 is 16 residues. The CDR3: CASSLVARGANTEAFF. The CDR3 bases are TGTGCCAGCAGCTTAGTGGCCCGTGGGGCCAACACTGAAGCTTTCTTT.

The CDR3 loop reads CASSPHDHPYEQYF. The CDR3 DNA follows: TGTGCCAGCAGCCCTCACGACCACCCCTACGAGCAGTACTTC. V gene TRBV9 combines with J gene TRBJ2-7; D gene uncertain. The V end was cut by 4 bases, the J end by 2 bases, with 13 bases between. Germline V gene sequence: CDR1 SGDLS, CDR2 YYNGEE. This CDR3 is 14 amino acids long.

The chain couples TRBV28 to TRBJ2-1; TRBD1 is a possible D gene (6 bases). This CDR3 spans 14 amino acids. Germline CDR1 and CDR2: MDHEN and SYDVKM. V gave up 4 bases and J gave up 3 bases, with 10 bases separating them. The CDR3 DNA sequence: TGTGCCAGCAGTTATAAGGACAGCTACAATGAGCAGTTCTTC. It specifies CASSYKDSYNEQFF.

The chain has TRBV5-1 and TRBJ2-7; 7 positions match TRBD1. CDR1 SGHRS and CDR2 YFSETQ come from the germline V gene. This CDR3 has 17 amino acids. V gave up 0 bases and J gave up 3 bases; unmatched junction bases: 12. The CDR3 nucleotides are TGCGCCAGCAGCTTGGCCCGCGTTTCAGGGGGATTCTACGAGCAGTACTTC. Protein sequence: CASSLARVSGGFYEQYF.

V and J are TRBV7-9 and TRBJ2-2; TRBD2 aligns across 7 bases. Unmatched junction bases numbered 12, after V lost 2 bases and J lost 3 bases. The CDR3 runs to 18 residues. CDR1 is SEHNR, CDR2 FQNEAQ, per germline (reference sequence). CDR3 in amino acids: CASSLRLAEPGYTGELFF. CDR3 nucleotide sequence: TGTGCCAGCAGCTTAAGGCTAGCGGAACCCGGATACACCGGGGAGCTGTTTTTT.

The chain joins TRBV6-5 to TRBJ2-5; 12 bases line up with TRBD2. This CDR3 comprises 13 residues. Germline V gives CDR1 MNHEY, CDR2 SVGAGI. J was trimmed by 10 bases and V by 6 bases; bases with no gene match: 6. This CDR3 is CASSRTSGTLQYF. CDR3 DNA sequence: TGTGCCAGCAGCAGGACTAGCGGGACGCTCCAGTACTTC.

The chain recombines TRBV27 with TRBJ2-3, with 9 bases fitting TRBD2. V lost 1 base to trimming and J lost 4 bases; unmatched junction nucleotides: 9. The length of the CDR3 is 17 residues. The germline CDR1 and CDR2 sequences are MNHEY and SMNVEV (reference sequence). CDR3 residues: CASSLFSGSTLADTQYF. The CDR3 coding sequence is TGTGCCAGCAGTTTATTTAGCGGGAGTACTCTGGCAGATACGCAGTATTTT.

This clone has a single count. The DNA for the CDR3 is TGTGCCAGCTCACCACCTGAACTAGCGGGAGTAGGCAATGAGCAGTTCTTC. Its protein product is CASSPPELAGVGNEQFF. The chain combines TRBV18 with TRBJ2-1; 11 bases fit TRBD2. Germline CDR1 and CDR2: KGHSH and LQKENI. Trimming at V came to 0 bases and at J to 6 bases, leaving 7 bases not matched to a gene. This CDR3 comprises 17 residues.